These 32 T cell receptor beta chains were all obtained from the same sample, sequenced in a study of cytomegalovirus exposure and HLA in healthy donors. PCR used 60 Vbeta primers and 13 Jbeta primers. Sequencing was performed with immunoSEQ multiplex PCR; in TCRdb, only in-frame clones are kept and a portion is missing. The sample contains around 110,000 clones, 65% of which appear only once. The source material was PBMCs. The receptors were sampled from a woman aged 35 to 49 in good health and CMV-seropositive.

This clone has just a few counts. The chain couples TRBV28 to TRBJ2-2; possibly TRBD1 for D (6 bases). V gave up 1 base and J gave up 11 bases, with 14 bases separating them. The CDR3 runs to 14 residues. Germline CDR1 MDHEN, CDR2 SYDVKM. The CDR3: CASSLLQGPVELFF. Here the CDR3 DNA reads TGTGCCAGCAGTTTATTACAGGGCCCGGTCGAGCTGTTTTTT.

The chain recombines TRBV7-2 with TRBJ2-5; TRBD1 is a possible D gene (6 bases). Germline V gene sequence: CDR1 SGHTA, CDR2 FQGNSA. The V gene lost 4 bases and the J gene lost 4 bases, with 19 bases spanning the gap. The CDR3 is 16 amino acids. The CDR3 reads CASSSQTGTRGETQYF. The CDR3 region has the DNA TGTGCCAGCAGCTCCCAAACCGGGACCAGGGGAGAGACCCAGTACTTC.

This clone was detected a few times. The rearrangement uses TRBV7-2 and TRBJ1-1, with unresolved D. Germline CDR1 reads SGHTA; CDR2 reads FQGNSA. The CDR3 is 14 amino acids. V shed 2 bases and J shed 0 bases, with 7 bases lying between them. The CDR3 protein is CASSLTRVNTEAFF. CDR3 nucleotide sequence: TGTGCCAGCAGCTTAACTCGGGTGAACACTGAAGCTTTCTTT.

The V and J genes are TRBV6-5 and TRBJ2-7; 9 nucleotides agree with TRBD2. Germline V gene sequence: CDR1 MNHEY, CDR2 SVGAGI. After removal of 5 bases from V and 4 bases from J, the junction contained 6 bases not matched to a gene. This CDR3 has 14 residues. CDR3 nucleotides: TGTGCCAGCAGTAGAGCGGGAGGACTATACGAGCAGTACTTC. It yields the protein CASSRAGGLYEQYF.

This clone was recorded a few times. V is TRBV2 and J is TRBJ2-5; D remains unclear. The V gene's germline CDR1 is SNHLY and CDR2 FYNNEI. V lost 4 bases and J lost 2, with 2 bases in between. The CDR3 has 11 residues. The CDR3 spells CASSAQETQYF. CDR3 DNA: TGTGCCAGCAGTGCACAAGAGACCCAGTACTTC.

The chain links TRBV16 to TRBJ1-1, with D possibly TRBD1 on 6 matching bases. V shed 3 bases and J shed 1 base, with 9 bases lying between them. This CDR3 is built from 14 residues. Germline V lookup: CDR1 KGHSY, CDR2 FQNENV. CDR3 DNA: TGTGCCAGCAGCCAGGGACATAAGAACACTGAAGCTTTCTTT. Translating it yields CASSQGHKNTEAFF.

This clone was found a few times. The missing conserved phenylalanine or tryptophan at the end of this CDR3 makes a read error likely. No DNA is shown, since the ends of the CDR3 on it are uncertain; the CDR3 is the one TCRdb lists. V usage is TRBV5-4 and J usage is TRBJ2-3; TRBD2 is taken as the D call from the table, unchecked against the DNA. The length of the CDR3 is 12 amino acids, counting both ends. The germline gives CDR1 SGHNT, CDR2 YYREEE (reference sequence). CDR3 region: CASSLGTSTRSI.

The rearrangement links TRBV6-5 to TRBJ2-3, with 10 bases aligning to TRBD2. V lost 0 bases and J lost 3; bases outside the gene matches: 0. Germline V gene lookup returns CDR1 MNHEY and CDR2 SVGAGI. This CDR3 contains 15 residues. In DNA form, the CDR3 reads TGTGCCAGCAGTTACTCACTAGCGGGGACAGATACGCAGTATTTT. Translation: CASSYSLAGTDTQYF.

This chain joins TRBV2 and TRBJ2-4, with D possibly TRBD1 on 5 matching bases. V lost 3 bases to trimming and J lost 0 bases, with 18 bases between them. In germline, CDR1 is SNHLY, CDR2 FYNNEI. The CDR3 covers 18 residues. The CDR3 DNA reads TGTGCCAGCAGTGACCCGACAGATTGGTCGCTAGCCAAAAACATTCAGTACTTC. Translated, it gives CASSDPTDWSLAKNIQYF.

The chain links TRBV19 to TRBJ1-1, with unresolved D. The CDR3 sequence is 13 residues long. The V end was cut by 5 bases, the J end by 4 bases, with 11 bases between. Germline V lookup: CDR1 LNHDA, CDR2 SQIVND (reference sequence). The CDR3 bases are TGTGCCAGTAGTGTTTACACCACCACTGAAGCTTTCTTT. This codes for CASSVYTTTEAFF.

The chain carries TRBV13 and TRBJ1-2; D not certain. CDR1 is PRHDT, CDR2 FYEKMQ, per germline (reference sequence). The CDR3 is 15 residues long. The ends were cut back, 5 bases at V and 4 bases at J, with 17 bases in the middle. Here the CDR3 DNA reads TGTGCCAGCAGCCCCGGACGGTCCGGAGGCTATGGCTACACCTTC. Its translation: CASSPGRSGGYGYTF.

The genes are TRBV28 and TRBJ1-1; D is unresolved. CDR1 is MDHEN and CDR2 is SYDVKM in the germline V gene. The CDR3 spans 12 residues. Trimming left V 3 bases short and J 7 bases short, with 9 bases between. The CDR3 nucleotides are TGTGCCAGCAGTTTGGGCCTTTATGAAGCTTTCTTT. Amino acid sequence: CASSLGLYEAFF. Full variable domain (rest looked up from reference TRBV28 and TRBJ1-1): DVKVTQSSRYLVKRTGEKVFLECVQDMDHENMFWYRQDPGLGLRLIYFSYDVKMKEKGDIPEGYSVSREKKERFSLILESASTNQTSMYLCASSLGLYEAFFGQGTRLTVV.

V gene TRBV6-5 combines with J gene TRBJ1-5; no definite D call. This CDR3 contains 14 residues. Germline CDR1 reads MNHEY; CDR2 reads SVGAGI. The V end lost 5 bases, the J end lost 5 bases, and 13 bases lay between the germline ends. CDR3 DNA sequence: TGTGCCAGCAGTATCGACCCAGACTATCAGCCCCAGCATTTT. Translating it yields CASSIDPDYQPQHF.

J is TRBJ2-7 and V is TRBV27; D remains unclear. Deletions cut 5 bases from V and 0 bases from J, with 8 bases between. The CDR3 is made up of 13 amino acids. From germline, CDR1 is MNHEY and CDR2 SMNVEV (reference sequence). The CDR3 nucleotides are TGTGCCAGCAGTGGCGGTGTCTCCTACGAGCAGTACTTC. It translates to CASSGGVSYEQYF.

The genes are TRBV7-2 and TRBJ1-3; possibly TRBD1 for D (5 bases). In germline, CDR1 is SGHTA, CDR2 FQGNSA. With 5 bases removed from V and 4 bases from J, the gap between germline ends came to 15 bases. CDR3 size: 15 residues. Here the CDR3 DNA reads TGTGCCAGCAGCCCGACCACAGGCTCGGGAAACACCATATATTTT. It yields the protein CASSPTTGSGNTIYF.

This clone was counted only a few times. The rearrangement uses TRBV6-6 and TRBJ2-7, with 7 bases matching TRBD1. V lost 5 bases to trimming and J lost 3 bases; unmatched junction nucleotides: 7. Germline CDR1 reads MNHNY; CDR2 reads SVGAGI (reference sequence). The CDR3 has 14 residues. The CDR3 protein is CASSPPGGIYEQYF. The DNA of the CDR3 is TGTGCCAGCAGTCCCCCAGGGGGAATCTACGAGCAGTACTTC.

The chain links TRBV30 to TRBJ2-1, with D possibly TRBD2 on 7 matching bases. V was trimmed by 7 bases and J by 5 bases, leaving 15 bases between them. The germline CDR1 and CDR2 sequences are GTSNPN and SVGIG (reference sequence). This CDR3 region has 13 residues. Here the CDR3 DNA reads TGTGCCTTACAGGGTGGGGGGGACAATGAGCAGTTCTTC. Protein sequence: CALQGGGDNEQFF.

The genes are TRBV5-1 and TRBJ1-6; 7 bases are shared with TRBD1. Trimming took 0 bases from V and 9 from J; bases not matched to a gene: 6. CDR1 SGHRS and CDR2 YFSETQ come from the germline V gene. The CDR3 loop spans 15 amino acids. This CDR3 reads CASSLEGALVSPLHF. The DNA of the CDR3 is TGCGCCAGCAGCTTGGAGGGGGCTCTAGTTTCACCCCTCCACTTT.

The chain uses TRBV30 and TRBJ2-2; 14 bases map to TRBD2. The CDR3 spans 19 residues. V shed 1 base and J 5 bases; nucleotides not matched to a gene: 12. CDR1 GTSNPN and CDR2 SVGIG come from the germline V gene (reference sequence). The CDR3 region is CAWSGPGLAGVWETGELFF. The CDR3 coding sequence is TGTGCCTGGAGTGGACCGGGACTAGCGGGAGTCTGGGAAACCGGGGAGCTGTTTTTT.

This chain connects TRBV4-2 to TRBJ1-4; D uncertain. Germline V gene sequence: CDR1 LGHNA, CDR2 YNFKEQ. The V gene lost 5 bases and the J gene lost 8 bases, with 18 bases spanning the gap. The CDR3 runs to 15 residues. The chain's CDR3 is CASSKPADRGEKLFF. The CDR3 coding sequence is TGTGCCAGCAGCAAACCAGCCGACCGAGGCGAAAAACTGTTTTTT.

The gene calls are TRBV28 and TRBJ2-7; 10 nucleotides match TRBD1. CDR3 size: 14 residues. V shed 7 bases, J shed 6 bases, and the junction held 9 bases outside the gene matches. CDR1 and CDR2 (germline): MDHEN, SYDVKM. This chain's CDR3 is CASKAGTGVGEQYF. The CDR3 region has the DNA TGTGCCAGCAAGGCCGGGACAGGGGTCGGCGAGCAGTACTTC.

The gene calls are TRBV5-6 and TRBJ2-6, with 7 positions matching TRBD1. Germline V gene lookup returns CDR1 SGHDT and CDR2 YYEEEE. The V segment lost 4 bases and the J segment 6 bases; nucleotides outside the gene matches: 13. The CDR3 runs 17 residues. CDR3 amino acids: CASSLDRVLIVANVLTF. In DNA, the CDR3 is TGTGCCAGCAGCCTTGACAGGGTCCTTATCGTGGCCAACGTCCTGACTTTC.

The chain combines TRBV6-5 with TRBJ2-3, with TRBD2 identical over 11 bases. V lost 6 bases and J lost 4; bases outside the gene matches: 3. CDR1 is MNHEY, CDR2 SVGAGI, per germline. The CDR3 runs 14 residues. The CDR3 DNA sequence: TGTGCCAGCAGGGATAGCGGGAGGGCAGATACGCAGTATTTT. Translation gives CASRDSGRADTQYF.

A single count supports this clone. The rearrangement uses TRBV19 and TRBJ2-1; D gene unclear. The V end lost 0 bases, the J end lost 6 bases, and 12 bases lay between the germline ends. CDR1 is LNHDA, CDR2 SQIVND, per germline (reference sequence). The CDR3 totals 15 residues. Written as DNA, the CDR3 is TGTGCCAGTAGTATAGATGGAGACCCTGTCAATGAGCAGTTCTTC. It codes for CASSIDGDPVNEQFF.

The chain couples TRBV5-1 to TRBJ1-3; TRBD1 agrees at 8 bases. Germline loops: CDR1 SGHRS, CDR2 YFSETQ. Losses at the gene ends were 6 bases for V and 2 bases for J; bases not matched to a gene: 4. The CDR3 is 14 residues long. CDR3 amino acids: CASTTGGAGNTIYF. The CDR3 nucleotides are TGCGCCAGCACAACAGGGGGAGCTGGAAACACCATATATTTT.

This clone was counted only a few times. The J gene is TRBJ2-7, the V gene TRBV2; no clear D. The CDR3 has 13 amino acids. V was clipped by 5 bases and J by 7 bases, with 15 bases between them. Germline CDR1 and CDR2: SNHLY and FYNNEI. CDR3: CASSPPIYEEQYF. In DNA form, the CDR3 reads TGTGCCAGCAGTCCCCCCATCTACGAAGAGCAGTACTTC.

This clone came up a few times. This chain links TRBV7-3 with TRBJ1-1, with 9 positions matching TRBD1. CDR1 is SGHTA, CDR2 FQGTGA, per germline. The CDR3 loop spans 14 amino acids. V was clipped by 6 bases and J by 5 bases; unmatched bases: 7. CDR3 bases: TGTGCCAGCAGTTATACAGGGGGCGGGACTGAAGCTTTCTTT. Amino acids: CASSYTGGGTEAFF. The full variable domain, in which reference TRBV7-3 and TRBJ1-1 provide the parts outside the CDR3, is GAGVSQTPSNKVTEKGKYVELRCDPISGHTALYWYRQSLGQGPEFLIYFQGTGAADDSGLPNDRFFAVRPEGSVSTLKIQRTERGDSAVYLCASSYTGGGTEAFFGQGTRLTVV.

The V call is TRBV7-9, the J call TRBJ2-2; D might be TRBD1 (6 bases). Germline assignment: CDR1 SEHNR and CDR2 FQNEAQ (reference sequence). The CDR3 is 16 residues long. The V end lost 5 bases, the J end lost 0 bases, and 13 bases lay between the germline ends. The CDR3 region is CASSPITGTNTGELFF. CDR3 DNA: TGTGCCAGCAGCCCAATAACAGGGACGAACACCGGGGAGCTGTTTTTT.

A single count supports this clone. The chain uses TRBV7-2 and TRBJ1-2, with unresolved D. The CDR3 consists of 13 residues. V was shortened by 3 bases and J by 2 bases, with 7 bases between the two germline ends. CDR1 SGHTA and CDR2 FQGNSA come from the germline V gene. The CDR3 DNA reads as TGTGCCAGCAGCTTCTCCAGGAACTATGGCTACACCTTC. Translation gives CASSFSRNYGYTF.

This clone was seen a handful of times. J is TRBJ2-5 and V is TRBV28; D is possibly TRBD1 (6 bases). This CDR3 spans 12 amino acids. V was pared by 8 bases and J by 5 bases, with 12 bases between. Germline V gives CDR1 MDHEN, CDR2 SYDVKM. The DNA of the CDR3 is TGTGCCAGCCAGGGGTCGGAGGAGACCCAGTACTTC. It codes for CASQGSEETQYF. The full variable domain, rest sourced from reference TRBV28 and TRBJ2-5, is DVKVTQSSRYLVKRTGEKVFLECVQDMDHENMFWYRQDPGLGLRLIYFSYDVKMKEKGDIPEGYSVSREKKERFSLILESASTNQTSMYLCASQGSEETQYFGPGTRLLVL.

The chain links TRBV9 to TRBJ1-4; D remains ambiguous. Germline values: CDR1 SGDLS, CDR2 YYNGEE. V dropped 0 bases and J dropped 5 bases, with 5 bases sitting between them. There are 13 residues in the CDR3. Here the CDR3 reads CASSVGGNEKLFF. CDR3 DNA sequence: TGTGCCAGCAGCGTAGGCGGGAATGAAAAACTGTTTTTT.

The sample holds a few counts of this clone. The chain joins TRBV15 to TRBJ2-3; 8 nucleotides agree with TRBD1. CDR3 length: 17 residues. V trimming: 0 bases; J trimming: 1 base; junction bases outside the gene matches: 6. Per germline, CDR1 LNHNV and CDR2 YYDKDF (reference sequence). CDR3 sequence reads: CATSRDLLDRGTDTQYF. CDR3 DNA sequence: TGTGCCACCAGCAGAGATCTTCTGGACAGGGGCACAGATACGCAGTATTTT.